This T cell receptor beta chain was recorded in a study of T cell responses to AZD1222 COVID-19 vaccine. The wider study: Second-dose timings of about 4 or about 12 weeks were pooled. General study points: Most donors were white British and more were female, and clonal diversity was possibly underestimated.

Details on this clone: Its antigen is not known.

CDR1 SGHTA and CDR2 FQGTGA come from the germline V gene. Trimming removed 2 bases from V and 1 base from J, with 11 bases in between. The CDR3 covers 15 residues. The table came from immunoSEQ multiplex PCR; TCRdb's copy has only in-frame clones and leaves some out. The sample includes approximately 110,000 clones, about 90% seen only once; the top ten take approximately 7.6%. The starting material was peripheral blood, obtained on day 0 of AZD1222 vaccination. The J gene is TRBJ2-5, the V gene TRBV7-3; D gene unclear. The TCR originated in an adult in good health. The CDR3 sequence: CASSLSATPQETQYF. CDR3 nucleotides: TGTGCCAGCAGCTTATCGGCAACTCCCCAAGAGACCCAGTACTTC.